A single sample gave rise to the 31 T cell receptor beta chains below, sequenced in a study of regulatory T cells in long-lasting Graves disease. iRepertoire HTBI primers and Arm-PCR of CDR3 regions built TCR beta libraries. TCRdb ran MiXCR on the multiplex PCR reads and lists one entry per CDR3 protein. The sample comprises about 460,000 distinct CDR3 sequences, 22% of which are singletons, and 13% rests with the top ten. Sample time point: persistent/refractory GD, antithyroid drugs over 5 years with positive TRAb. PBMC RNA was the source of the TCR library. Sequencing used peripheral blood mononuclear cells (PBMCs), obtained when the disease was refractory, from a patient treated with antithyroid drugs. Source of these receptors: a female donor with Graves disease.

About this clonotype: A much larger clone sits a single nucleotide away, making a read error possible. The chain employs TRBV6-1 and TRBJ1-6; D not certain. Germline V gene lookup returns CDR1 MNHNS and CDR2 SASEGT. The V end lost 8 bases, the J end lost 0 bases, and 14 bases lay between the germline ends. The CDR3 contains 16 residues. Here the CDR3 DNA reads TGTGCCAGCGTCGACTCTATGAGCTCCTATAATTCACCCCTCCACTTT. Its translation is CASVDSMSSYNSPLHF.

This clonotype was seen more than once but under ten times. V gene TRBV30 combines with J gene TRBJ2-5; D unclear. The CDR3 sequence is 11 residues long. Germline V lookup: CDR1 GTSNPN, CDR2 SVGIG (reference sequence). Trimming took off 0 bases at V and 5 bases at J, with 4 bases between the two ends. The CDR3 region has the DNA TGTGCCTGGAGTGTACTGGAGACCCAGTACTTC. Amino acids: CAWSVLETQYF.

This clonotype turned up a few times. This chain's CDR3 is CAISVRQGANTEAFF. The CDR3 nucleotides are TGTGCCATCAGTGTCCGACAGGGGGCTAATACTGAAGCTTTCTTT. The V gene is TRBV10-3, the J gene TRBJ1-1; 10 positions match TRBD1. With 4 bases clipped from V and 5 bases from J, the junction kept 7 bases outside the gene matches. This CDR3 has 15 amino acids. Germline loops: CDR1 ENHRY, CDR2 SYGVKD.

This clonotype was detected only a few times. The V call is TRBV6-2 or TRBV6-3, the J call TRBJ1-3; D perhaps matches TRBD1 (6 bases). The V gene's germline CDR1 is MNHEY and CDR2 SVGEGT. The V end was cut by 5 bases, the J end by 0 bases, with 17 bases between. The CDR3 length is 17 residues. CDR3 residues: CASSRGGGPLSGNTIYF. DNA of the CDR3: TGTGCCAGCAGTAGGGGGGGGGGTCCCCTCTCTGGAAACACCATATATTTT.

The chain employs TRBV10-3 and TRBJ1-4; TRBD1 is a possible D gene (5 bases). The V end was cut by 0 bases, the J end by 0 bases, with 11 bases between. This CDR3 comprises 17 residues. Germline assignment: CDR1 ENHRY and CDR2 SYGVKD. CDR3 residues: CAISESMGGTTNEKLFF. The CDR3 DNA follows: TGTGCCATCAGTGAGTCGATGGGGGGAACAACTAATGAAAAACTGTTTTTT.

The table lists this clonotype with many counts. The V gene is TRBV28, the J gene TRBJ1-6; the D is unclear. This CDR3 comprises 15 residues. Germline CDR1 is MDHEN and CDR2 is SYDVKM. V lost 2 bases, J lost 9 bases, and 14 bases lay in between. CDR3: CASSLITPKGSPLHF. In DNA, the CDR3 is TGTGCCAGCAGTTTAATTACCCCGAAGGGTTCACCCCTCCACTTT.

Only one count was recorded for this clonotype. The chain carries TRBV19 and TRBJ1-2, with no clear D. The germline CDR1 and CDR2 sequences are LNHDA and SQIVND (reference sequence). The CDR3 spans 15 residues. V dropped 7 bases and J dropped 4 bases, with 19 bases sitting between them. CDR3 sequence reads: CASKGLVGSVYGYTF. CDR3 nucleotides: TGTGCCAGTAAAGGTCTAGTGGGCAGCGTCTATGGCTACACCTTC.

This clonotype has only a few counts. The chain employs TRBV12-3 or TRBV12-4 and TRBJ2-2, with TRBD1 matching over 8 bases. This CDR3 is built from 15 residues. V trimming: 5 bases; J trimming: 6 bases; junction bases outside the gene matches: 8. This CDR3 reads CASSQGQGLAGELFF. The CDR3 DNA is TGTGCCAGCAGTCAAGGACAGGGACTCGCCGGGGAGCTGTTTTTT.

The gene calls are TRBV12-3 or TRBV12-4 and TRBJ1-1; D gene uncertain. The CDR3 contains 12 residues. V lost 7 bases and J 7 bases, leaving 13 bases between the germline ends. The CDR3 DNA reads as TGTGCCAGCACCAATGGAGGCTATGAAGCTTTCTTT. Protein sequence: CASTNGGYEAFF.

As concerns this clonotype: A much larger clone is a single base away; this may be a read error. The chain uses TRBV11-2 and TRBJ2-5; D uncertain. This CDR3 is built from 14 residues. V was trimmed by 5 bases and J by 7 bases, leaving 17 bases between them. The V gene's germline CDR1 is SGHAT and CDR2 FQNNGV. The CDR3 sequence is CASSPISSLGTQYF. CDR3 nucleotide sequence: TGTGCCAGCAGCCCTATCTCGAGTTTGGGGACCCAGTACTTC.

This chain connects TRBV29-1 to TRBJ1-2; 7 bases fit TRBD1. CDR1 SQVTM and CDR2 ANQGSEA come from the germline V gene. The V gene end was trimmed by 4 bases and the J gene end by 4 bases; junction bases not matched to a gene: 6. This CDR3 has 13 residues. The CDR3 nucleotides are TGCAGCGTTGCGACAGGGAGTCTCTATGGCTACACCTTC. Translating gives CSVATGSLYGYTF.

This clonotype came up many times. V usage is TRBV12-3 or TRBV12-4 and J usage is TRBJ1-1; tentatively, D is TRBD1 (6 bases). The length of the CDR3 is 14 residues. V was pared by 7 bases and J by 4 bases, with 16 bases between. CDR3 sequence (DNA): TGTGCCAGCACTAAACAGGGCGGCGGCACTGAAGCTTTCTTT. Its protein product is CASTKQGGGTEAFF.

The sample holds a few counts of this clonotype. The J gene is TRBJ2-2, the V gene TRBV11-2, with no clear D. Germline V gene lookup returns CDR1 SGHAT and CDR2 FQNNGV. Trimming took 5 bases from V and 0 from J, leaving 28 bases between them. This CDR3 region has 21 residues. Here the CDR3 reads CASSAGLSGPDKPTNTGELFF. The CDR3 coding sequence is TGTGCCAGCAGCGCCGGTCTATCGGGTCCCGATAAACCCACGAACACCGGGGAGCTGTTTTTT.

This clonotype has ten or more counts. The chain uses TRBV27 and TRBJ1-5, with a weak D call TRBD1 (5 bases). Germline V lookup: CDR1 MNHEY, CDR2 SMNVEV (reference sequence). The CDR3 is 14 residues long. Trimming cost V 3 bases and J 6 bases, with 12 bases left between them. The DNA for the CDR3 is TGTGCCAGCAGTTTGAGGGGCAGTAGTCAGCCCCAGCATTTT. Its protein product is CASSLRGSSQPQHF.

The V and J genes are TRBV12-3 or TRBV12-4 and TRBJ2-5, with TRBD2 identical over 13 bases. The CDR3 is 17 amino acids. V lost 5 bases, J lost 3 bases, and 9 bases stayed unmatched. The CDR3 DNA follows: TGTGCCAGCAGTCGGGACTTAGGACTAGCGGGAGAAGAGACCCAGTACTTC. Its protein product is CASSRDLGLAGEETQYF.

This clonotype was counted many times. The chain employs TRBV27 and TRBJ1-2; D gene uncertain. Germline V CDR1 and CDR2: MNHEY, SMNVEV (reference sequence). This CDR3 has 12 residues. Trimming took off 2 bases at V and 8 bases at J, with 9 bases between the two ends. In DNA form, the CDR3 reads TGTGCCAGCAGTTTACGGGGATCAGGCTACACCTTC. The encoded protein is CASSLRGSGYTF.

This clonotype was detected many times. J is TRBJ2-5 and V is TRBV6-1; TRBD1 matches 7 bases. Looked up from germline, CDR1 is MNHNS and CDR2 is SASEGT. The CDR3 is 15 amino acids. V lost 5 bases, J lost 2 bases, and 8 bases stayed unmatched. The CDR3 sequence: CASSLGGAEQETQYF. The CDR3 region has the DNA TGTGCCAGCAGTCTAGGGGGCGCGGAACAAGAGACCCAGTACTTC.

The V call is TRBV27, the J call TRBJ2-1, with D possibly matching TRBD1 (7 bases). The germline V and J ends were trimmed by 11 bases and 9 bases, with 14 bases remaining between them. From germline, CDR1 is MNHEY and CDR2 SMNVEV (reference sequence). This CDR3 spans 11 amino acids. CDR3 DNA: TGTGCCCGACAGGGAGGTAGTGAGCAGTTCTTC. Protein sequence: CARQGGSEQFF.

This clonotype has ten or more counts. The CDR3 nucleotides read TGTGCCAGCAGACCGGACAGGGTGAACACTGAAGCTTTCTTT. It yields the protein CASRPDRVNTEAFF. The J gene is TRBJ1-1, the V gene TRBV6-2 or TRBV6-3, with 8 bases aligning to TRBD1. In germline, CDR1 is MNHEY, CDR2 SVGEGT. J was trimmed by 0 bases and V by 6 bases; bases with no gene match: 3. This CDR3 is 14 amino acids long.

This clonotype occurred a few times. A much more abundant neighbour one base away suggests this may be a read error. The chain is built from TRBV2 and TRBJ2-2; tentative D call: TRBD1 (5 bases). Trimming removed 6 bases from V and 3 bases from J, with 11 bases in between. CDR1 and CDR2 from the germline V gene are SNHLY and FYNNEI. The CDR3 has 14 residues. The CDR3, as DNA: TGTGCCAGCAGGAGGACAAGGGACACCGGGGAGCTGTTTTTT. This gives the protein CASRRTRDTGELFF.

This clonotype showed up just a few times. The chain couples TRBV6-1 to TRBJ1-1; 7 bases are a match to TRBD1. Germline trimming cut 6 bases from V and 4 bases from J; bases unmatched to any gene: 5. Germline lookup yields CDR1 MNHNS and CDR2 SASEGT. The CDR3 runs 13 residues. Here the CDR3 reads CASRDRLSTEAFF. The CDR3 DNA follows: TGTGCCAGCAGGGACAGGCTAAGCACTGAAGCTTTCTTT.

This clonotype occurred many times. V gene TRBV5-1 combines with J gene TRBJ1-1, with D maybe TRBD1 (5 bases). CDR3 size: 14 residues. V shed 6 bases and J shed 3 bases, with 15 bases lying between them. The V gene's germline CDR1 is SGHRS and CDR2 YFSETQ. The CDR3: CASKGTLADTEAFF. CDR3 DNA sequence: TGCGCCAGCAAAGGGACGTTGGCCGACACTGAAGCTTTCTTT. Full variable domain (rest looked up from reference TRBV5-1 and TRBJ1-1): KAGVTQTPRYLIKTRGQQVTLSCSPISGHRSVSWYQQTPGQGLQFLFEYFSETQRNKGNFPGRFSGRQFSNSRSEMNVSTLELGDSALYLCASKGTLADTEAFFGQGTRLTVV.

This clonotype was seen a handful of times. The chain combines TRBV6-1 with TRBJ1-2; possibly TRBD1 for D (5 bases). Per the germline V gene, CDR1 is MNHNS and CDR2 is SASEGT. CDR3 length equals 10 residues. Trimming shortened V by 10 bases and J by 8 bases, and 11 bases separated the two germline ends. CDR3: CATFREGYTF. For the CDR3, the DNA is TGTGCCACTTTCAGGGAAGGCTACACCTTC.

For this clonotype: The germline gene is not matched at one end of the junction; a read error may be the cause. V usage is TRBV28 and J usage is TRBJ2-5; TRBD2 matches 10 bases. This CDR3 contains 15 residues. Germline V gene lookup returns CDR1 MDHEN and CDR2 SYDVKM. The DNA for the CDR3 is TGTGCCAGCAGTTCGCTAGCGGGAGAGCAAGGGACCCAGTACTTC. Its protein is CASSSLAGEQGTQYF.

The rearrangement uses TRBV7-6 and TRBJ2-5, with 11 bases fitting TRBD2. The J segment lost 0 bases and the V segment lost 5 bases, leaving 5 bases of the junction unmatched. Germline V gene lookup returns CDR1 SGHVS and CDR2 FNYEAQ. This CDR3 spans 16 amino acids. CDR3 in amino acids: CASSPGTSGHQETQYF. In DNA form, the CDR3 reads TGTGCCAGCAGCCCCGGGACTAGCGGCCACCAAGAGACCCAGTACTTC.

The table lists this clonotype with many counts. V and J are TRBV29-1 and TRBJ1-1; D ambiguous. The ends were cut back, 4 bases at V and 0 bases at J, with 9 bases in the middle. Germline CDR1 SQVTM, CDR2 ANQGSEA. This CDR3 has 13 residues. CDR3 coding DNA: TGCAGCGTTGTGGGCAGAATGAACACTGAAGCTTTCTTT. This encodes CSVVGRMNTEAFF.

This chain links TRBV4-3 with TRBJ1-3; D call uncertain. In germline, CDR1 is LGHNA, CDR2 YSLEER. The CDR3 consists of 15 residues. Trimming left V 3 bases short and J 0 bases short, with 9 bases between. CDR3 amino acids: CASSQSARSGNTIYF. The CDR3 DNA sequence: TGCGCCAGCAGCCAGAGTGCCCGCTCTGGAAACACCATATATTTT.

This clonotype showed up many times. V gene TRBV7-2 combines with J gene TRBJ1-2; unclear D gene. The CDR3 has 13 residues. Trimming shortened V by 7 bases and J by 5 bases, and 14 bases separated the two germline ends. Germline V gives CDR1 SGHTA, CDR2 FQGNSA. The CDR3 spells CASTGDGPYGYTF. The CDR3 region has the DNA TGTGCCAGCACCGGAGACGGTCCGTATGGCTACACCTTC.

The rearrangement uses TRBV12-3 or TRBV12-4 and TRBJ2-7; TRBD2 agrees at 7 bases. Trimming removed 3 bases from V and 0 bases from J; junction bases left unmatched: 2. The CDR3 extends over 14 amino acids. DNA for the CDR3: TGTGCCAGCAGTTTGGGGGAGGGCTCCTACGAGCAGTACTTC. This encodes CASSLGEGSYEQYF.

This clonotype occurred many times. CDR3 nucleotide sequence: TGCAGTGCTAAGGGACTTTTAGGGGGGCCCAACTATGGCTACACCTTC. Amino acid sequence: CSAKGLLGGPNYGYTF. The chain couples TRBV20-1 to TRBJ1-2, with D possibly matching TRBD1 (6 bases). There are 16 residues in the CDR3. Germline CDR1 and CDR2: DFQATT and SNEGSKA (reference sequence). Deletions cut 4 bases from V and 2 bases from J, with 20 bases between.

This clonotype has a handful of counts. The chain carries TRBV6-2 or TRBV6-3 and TRBJ2-5; D not certain. The V end lost 2 bases, the J end lost 1 base, and 11 bases lay between the germline ends. The CDR3 covers 15 residues. Looked up from germline, CDR1 is MNHEY and CDR2 is SVGEGT. CDR3 nucleotide sequence: TGTGCCAGCAGTTACCTCCAGGCACTCCAAGAGACCCAGTACTTC. As protein: CASSYLQALQETQYF.